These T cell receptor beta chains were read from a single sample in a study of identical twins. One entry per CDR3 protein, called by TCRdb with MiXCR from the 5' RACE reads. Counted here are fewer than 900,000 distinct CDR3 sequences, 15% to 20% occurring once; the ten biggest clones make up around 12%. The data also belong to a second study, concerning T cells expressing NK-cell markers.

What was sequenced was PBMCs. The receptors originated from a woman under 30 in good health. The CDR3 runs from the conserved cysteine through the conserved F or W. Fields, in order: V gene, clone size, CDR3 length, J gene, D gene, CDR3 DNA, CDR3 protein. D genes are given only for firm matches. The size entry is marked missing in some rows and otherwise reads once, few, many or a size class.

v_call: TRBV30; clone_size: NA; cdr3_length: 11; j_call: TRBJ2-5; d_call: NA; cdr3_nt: TGTGCCTGGGGAGTGCAAGAGACCCAGTACTTC; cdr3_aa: CAWGVQETQYF
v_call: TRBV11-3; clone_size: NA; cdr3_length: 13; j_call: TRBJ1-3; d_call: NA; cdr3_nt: TGTGCCAGCAGCTTAGGCCAGGTGGACACCATATATTTT; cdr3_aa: CASSLGQVDTIYF
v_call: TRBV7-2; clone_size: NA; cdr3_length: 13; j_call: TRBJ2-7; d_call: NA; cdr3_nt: TGTGCCAGCAGCCGGCAATTGCGAGACGAGCAGTACTTC; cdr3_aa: CASSRQLRDEQYF
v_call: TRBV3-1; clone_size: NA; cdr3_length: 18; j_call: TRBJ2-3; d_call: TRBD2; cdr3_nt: TGTGCCAGCAGCAGACTAGCGGGGGGGCCATCGAGCACAGATACGCAGTATTTT; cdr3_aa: CASSRLAGGPSSTDTQYF
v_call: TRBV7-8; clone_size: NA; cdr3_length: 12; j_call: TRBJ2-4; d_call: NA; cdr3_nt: TGTGCCAGCAGCTCCCCACTGCAAATTCAGTACTTC; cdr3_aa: CASSSPLQIQYF
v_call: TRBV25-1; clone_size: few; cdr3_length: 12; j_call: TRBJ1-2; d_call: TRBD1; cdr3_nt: TGTGCCACTAGGGACAGTAACTATGGCTACACCTTC; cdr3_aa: CATRDSNYGYTF
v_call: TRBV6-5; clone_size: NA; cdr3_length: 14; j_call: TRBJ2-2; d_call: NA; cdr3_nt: TGTGCCAGCAGTTACTGGCATAACACCGGGGAGCTGTTTTTT; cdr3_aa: CASSYWHNTGELFF
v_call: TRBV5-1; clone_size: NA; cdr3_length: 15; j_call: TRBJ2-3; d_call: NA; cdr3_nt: TGCGCCAGCAGCTTTGGGGGGCTCAACACAGATACGCAGTATTTT; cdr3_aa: CASSFGGLNTDTQYF
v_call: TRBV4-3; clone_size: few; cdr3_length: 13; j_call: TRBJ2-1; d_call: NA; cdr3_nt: TGCGCCAGCAGCCAAGATCGTAAGGGGGGCGTCCTCTTC; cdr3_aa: CASSQDRKGGVLF
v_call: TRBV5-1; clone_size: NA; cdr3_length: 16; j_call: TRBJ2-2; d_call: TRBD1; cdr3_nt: TGCGCCAGCAGCCAGCCGGACAGGGGCGGGACCGGGGAGCTGTTTTTT; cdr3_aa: CASSQPDRGGTGELFF
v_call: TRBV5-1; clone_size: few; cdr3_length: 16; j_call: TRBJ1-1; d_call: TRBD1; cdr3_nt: TGCGCCAGCAGCCCAGGACAGGACCTATGGAACACTGAAGCTTTCTTT; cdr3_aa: CASSPGQDLWNTEAFF
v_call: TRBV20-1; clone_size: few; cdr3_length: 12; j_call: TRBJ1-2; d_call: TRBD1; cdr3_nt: TGCAGTGCCTCGGACAGGGCCTATGGCTACACCTTC; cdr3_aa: CSASDRAYGYTF
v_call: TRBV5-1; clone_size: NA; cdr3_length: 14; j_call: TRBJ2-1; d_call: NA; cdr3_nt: TGCGCCAGCAGCTTACAAGACCCCTCGAGTGAGCAGTTCTTC; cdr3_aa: CASSLQDPSSEQFF
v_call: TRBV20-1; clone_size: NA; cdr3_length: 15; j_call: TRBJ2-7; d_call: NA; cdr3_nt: TGCAGTGCTAGAGCTGGGGCGGGGGCCGACTACGAGCAGTACTTC; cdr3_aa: CSARAGAGADYEQYF
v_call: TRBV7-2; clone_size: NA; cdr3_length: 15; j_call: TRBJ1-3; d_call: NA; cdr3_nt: TGTGCCAGCAGCTTAGGCTCAGCTACTGGAAACACCATATATTTT; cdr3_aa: CASSLGSATGNTIYF
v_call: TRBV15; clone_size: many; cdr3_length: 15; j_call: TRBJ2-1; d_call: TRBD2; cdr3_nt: TGTGCCACCAGCATTGGGACTAGCGGATACAATGAGCAGTTCTTC; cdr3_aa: CATSIGTSGYNEQFF
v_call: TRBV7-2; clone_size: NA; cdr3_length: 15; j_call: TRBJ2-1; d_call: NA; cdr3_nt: TGTGCCAGCAGCTCCCTAGCCCCTAGGAACAATGAGCAGTTCTTC; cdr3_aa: CASSSLAPRNNEQFF
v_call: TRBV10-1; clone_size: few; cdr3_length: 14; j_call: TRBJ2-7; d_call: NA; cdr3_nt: TGCGCCAGCAGCGAGAATCAGGGTAGGAGCGAGCAGTACTTC; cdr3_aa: CASSENQGRSEQYF
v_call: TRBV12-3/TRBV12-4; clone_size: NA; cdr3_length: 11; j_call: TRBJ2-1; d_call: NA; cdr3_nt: TGTGCCAGCAGCCTCGTGGGGGGGGCATTCTTC; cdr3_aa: CASSLVGGAFF
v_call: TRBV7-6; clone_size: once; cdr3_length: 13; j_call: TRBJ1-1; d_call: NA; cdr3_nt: TGTGCCAGCAGCTGGAGCCCGGGGACTGAAGCTTTCTTT; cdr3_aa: CASSWSPGTEAFF
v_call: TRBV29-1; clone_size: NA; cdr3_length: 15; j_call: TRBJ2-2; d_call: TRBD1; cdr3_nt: TGCAGCGTTTTGACAGGGGGCGCAAAGTCCGGGGAGCTGTTTTTT; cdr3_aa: CSVLTGGAKSGELFF
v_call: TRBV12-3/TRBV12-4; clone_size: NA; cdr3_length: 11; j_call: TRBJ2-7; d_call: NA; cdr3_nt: TGTGCCAGCAGTTTAGGACAGACGGCGTACTTC; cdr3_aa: CASSLGQTAYF
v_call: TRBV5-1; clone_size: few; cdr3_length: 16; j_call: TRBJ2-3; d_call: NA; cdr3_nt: TGCGCCAGCAGCTTCCGCGATTTTCAACGCACAGATACGCAGTATTTT; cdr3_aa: CASSFRDFQRTDTQYF
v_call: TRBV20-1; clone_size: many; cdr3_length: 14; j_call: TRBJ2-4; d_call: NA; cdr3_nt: TGCAGTGCTAATATCGGGGGAGGCAAAAACATTCAGTACTTC; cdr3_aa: CSANIGGGKNIQYF
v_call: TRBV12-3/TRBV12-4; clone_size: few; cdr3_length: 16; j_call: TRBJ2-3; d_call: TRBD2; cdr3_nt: TGTGCCAGCAGTTCGACTAGCGGGGGAGGCACAGATACGCAGTATTTT; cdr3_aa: CASSSTSGGGTDTQYF
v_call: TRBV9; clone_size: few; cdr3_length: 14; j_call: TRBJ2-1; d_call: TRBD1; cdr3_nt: TGTGCCAGCAGCGTTACGGGACAGAACAATGAGCAGTTCTTC; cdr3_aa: CASSVTGQNNEQFF
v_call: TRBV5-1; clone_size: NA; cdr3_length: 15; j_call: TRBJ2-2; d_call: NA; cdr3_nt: TGCGCCAGCAGCCCCACAGGGGGAGGGACCGGGGAGCTGTTTTTT; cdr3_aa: CASSPTGGGTGELFF
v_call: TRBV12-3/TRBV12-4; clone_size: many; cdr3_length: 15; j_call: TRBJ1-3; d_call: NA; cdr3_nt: TGTGCCAGCAGTCCTCTACAGGGCTCTGGAAACACCATATATTTT; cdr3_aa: CASSPLQGSGNTIYF
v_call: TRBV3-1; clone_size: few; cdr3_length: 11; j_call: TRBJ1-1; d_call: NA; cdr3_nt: TGTGCCAGCAGCCAATACAGAGAAGCTTTCTTT; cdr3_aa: CASSQYREAFF
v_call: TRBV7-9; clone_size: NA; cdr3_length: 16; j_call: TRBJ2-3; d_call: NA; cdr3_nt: TGTGCCAGCAGCTTAGCAGGCGGGATCTTGACAGATACGCAGTATTTT; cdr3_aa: CASSLAGGILTDTQYF
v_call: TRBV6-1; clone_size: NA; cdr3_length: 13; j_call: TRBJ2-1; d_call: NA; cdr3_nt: TGTGCCAGCTACACAGGGGGGGGGATGAAACAGTTCTTC; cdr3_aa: CASYTGGGMKQFF
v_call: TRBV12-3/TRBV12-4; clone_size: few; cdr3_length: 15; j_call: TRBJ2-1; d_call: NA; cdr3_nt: TGTGCCAGCAGTTTAGGGATGACGGCCTACAATGAGCAGTTCTTC; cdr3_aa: CASSLGMTAYNEQFF
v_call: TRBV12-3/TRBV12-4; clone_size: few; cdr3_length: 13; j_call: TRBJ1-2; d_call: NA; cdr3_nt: TGTGCCAGCAGTTGGGGTGGCAACTATGGCTACACCTTC; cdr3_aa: CASSWGGNYGYTF
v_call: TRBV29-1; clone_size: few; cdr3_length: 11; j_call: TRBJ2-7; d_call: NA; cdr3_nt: TGCAGCGTCAGCGACCTCGGGGAGCAGTACTTC; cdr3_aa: CSVSDLGEQYF
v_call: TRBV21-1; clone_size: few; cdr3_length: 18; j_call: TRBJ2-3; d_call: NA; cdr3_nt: TGTGCCAGCAGCAAGGGGAAAACCGACAGGTCTTTCACAGATACGCAGTATTTT; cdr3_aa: CASSKGKTDRSFTDTQYF
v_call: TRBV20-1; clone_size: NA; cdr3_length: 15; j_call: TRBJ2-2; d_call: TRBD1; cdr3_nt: TGCAGTGCTTACGGACAGGGGGTGGGCACCGGGGAGCTGTTTTTT; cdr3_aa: CSAYGQGVGTGELFF
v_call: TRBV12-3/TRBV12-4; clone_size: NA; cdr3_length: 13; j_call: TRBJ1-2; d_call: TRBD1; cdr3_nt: TGTGCCAGCAGTAGGGGGCGGGACTATGGCTACACCTTC; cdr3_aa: CASSRGRDYGYTF
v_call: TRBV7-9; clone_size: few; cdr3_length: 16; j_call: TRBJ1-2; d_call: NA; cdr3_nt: TGTGCCAGCAGCTTAGCCCCCGGGGGAGGGTCCTATGGCTACACCTTC; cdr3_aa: CASSLAPGGGSYGYTF
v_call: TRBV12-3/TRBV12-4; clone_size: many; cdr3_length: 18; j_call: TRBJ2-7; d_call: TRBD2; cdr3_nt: TGTGCCAGCAGTTTAAGCGGAGCAGAAGCGGGAAGTACCTACGAGCAGTACTTC; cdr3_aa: CASSLSGAEAGSTYEQYF
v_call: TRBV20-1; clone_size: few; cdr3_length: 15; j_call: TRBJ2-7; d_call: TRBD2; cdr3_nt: TGCAGTGCTCCCAAGACTAGCGGAGGCACCTACGAGCAGTACTTC; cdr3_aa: CSAPKTSGGTYEQYF
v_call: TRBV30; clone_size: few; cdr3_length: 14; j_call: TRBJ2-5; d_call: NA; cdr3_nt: TGTGCCTGGAGTTTGTCGAACGGGGGTCAGACCCAGTACTTC; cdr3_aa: CAWSLSNGGQTQYF
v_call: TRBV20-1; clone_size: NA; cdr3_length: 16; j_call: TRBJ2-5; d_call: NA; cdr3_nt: TGCAGTGCTAGAGGTGGGATAATCTGGACGGAAGAGACCCAGTACTTC; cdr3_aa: CSARGGIIWTEETQYF
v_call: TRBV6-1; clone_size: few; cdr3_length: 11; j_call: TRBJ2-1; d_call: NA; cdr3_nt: TGTGCCAGCACTCAGGGGAATGAGCAGTTCTTC; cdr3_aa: CASTQGNEQFF
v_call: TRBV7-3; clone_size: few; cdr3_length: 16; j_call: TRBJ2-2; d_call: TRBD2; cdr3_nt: TGTGCCAGCAGCGCGGGACTAGTGGGGAACACCGGGGAGCTGTTTTTT; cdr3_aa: CASSAGLVGNTGELFF
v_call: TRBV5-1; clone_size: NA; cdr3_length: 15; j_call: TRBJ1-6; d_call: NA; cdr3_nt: TGCGCCAGCAGCTTGGCGATCGGGGGAGGATCACCCCTCCACTTT; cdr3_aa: CASSLAIGGGSPLHF
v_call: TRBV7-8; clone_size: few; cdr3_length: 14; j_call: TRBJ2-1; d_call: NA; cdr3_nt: TGTGCCAGCAGCCGCTCGGGGGATGCCAATGAGCAGTTCTTC; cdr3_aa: CASSRSGDANEQFF
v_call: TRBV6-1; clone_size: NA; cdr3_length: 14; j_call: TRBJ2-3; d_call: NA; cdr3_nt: TGTGCCAGCGGTCAACGGTTTGGCGCAGATACGCAGTATTTT; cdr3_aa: CASGQRFGADTQYF
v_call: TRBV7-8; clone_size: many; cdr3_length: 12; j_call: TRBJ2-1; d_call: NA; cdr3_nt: TGTGCCAGCAGCCTTGAAGAGGATGAGCAGTTCTTC; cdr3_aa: CASSLEEDEQFF
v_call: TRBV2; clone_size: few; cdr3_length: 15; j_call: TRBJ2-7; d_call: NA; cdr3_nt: TGTGCCAGCAGTGAAGGAGGGGGCGGGGGCTACGAGCAGTACTTC; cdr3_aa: CASSEGGGGGYEQYF
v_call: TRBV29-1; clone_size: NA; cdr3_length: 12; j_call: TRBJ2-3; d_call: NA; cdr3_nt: TGCAGCGTTGAAGAGGGCGGAGATACGCAGTATTTT; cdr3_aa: CSVEEGGDTQYF